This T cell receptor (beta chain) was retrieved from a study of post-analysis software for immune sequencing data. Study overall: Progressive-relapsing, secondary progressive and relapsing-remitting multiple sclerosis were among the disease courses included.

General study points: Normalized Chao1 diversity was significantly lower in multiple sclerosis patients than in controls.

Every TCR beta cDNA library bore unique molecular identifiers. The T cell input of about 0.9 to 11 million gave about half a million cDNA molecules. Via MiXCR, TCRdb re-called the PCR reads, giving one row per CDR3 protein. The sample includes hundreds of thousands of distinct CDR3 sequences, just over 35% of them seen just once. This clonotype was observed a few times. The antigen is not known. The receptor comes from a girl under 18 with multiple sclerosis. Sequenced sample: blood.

DNA for the CDR3: TGTGCCAGCAGCACGGACCTAAATCAGCCCCAGCATTTT. Its translation: CASSTDLNQPQHF. The rearrangement uses TRBV3-1 and TRBJ1-5; D remains ambiguous. V was clipped by 5 bases and J by 4 bases, with 9 bases between them. The CDR3 spans 13 residues. CDR1 and CDR2 (germline): LGHDT, YNNKEL (reference sequence).